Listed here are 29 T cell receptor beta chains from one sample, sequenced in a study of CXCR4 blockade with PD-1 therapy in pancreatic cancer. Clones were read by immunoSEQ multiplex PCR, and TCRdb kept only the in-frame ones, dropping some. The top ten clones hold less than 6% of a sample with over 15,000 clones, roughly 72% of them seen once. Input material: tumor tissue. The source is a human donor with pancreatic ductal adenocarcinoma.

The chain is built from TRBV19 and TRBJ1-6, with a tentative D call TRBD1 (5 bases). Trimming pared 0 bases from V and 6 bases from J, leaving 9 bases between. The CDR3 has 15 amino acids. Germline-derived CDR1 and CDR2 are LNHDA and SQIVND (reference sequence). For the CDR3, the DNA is TGTGCCAGTAGTATAGATGACAGCAGTAATTCACCCCTCCACTTT. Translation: CASSIDDSSNSPLHF.

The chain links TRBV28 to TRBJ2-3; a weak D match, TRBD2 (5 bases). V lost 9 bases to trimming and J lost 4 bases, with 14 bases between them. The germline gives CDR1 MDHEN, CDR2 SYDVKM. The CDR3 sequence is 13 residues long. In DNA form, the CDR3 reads TGTGCCAGTCGGGGAGCTGCAGCAGATACGCAGTATTTT. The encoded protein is CASRGAAADTQYF. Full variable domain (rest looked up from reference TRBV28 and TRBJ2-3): DVKVTQSSRYLVKRTGEKVFLECVQDMDHENMFWYRQDPGLGLRLIYFSYDVKMKEKGDIPEGYSVSREKKERFSLILESASTNQTSMYLCASRGAAADTQYFGPGTRLTVL.

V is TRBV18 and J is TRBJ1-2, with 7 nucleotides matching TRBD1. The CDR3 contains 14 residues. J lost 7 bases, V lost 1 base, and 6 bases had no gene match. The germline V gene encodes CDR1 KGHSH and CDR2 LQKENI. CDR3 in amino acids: CASSPLDREGGYTF. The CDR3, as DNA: TGTGCCAGCTCACCACTCGACAGGGAGGGTGGCTACACCTTC.

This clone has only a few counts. Written as DNA, the CDR3 is TGTGCCAGCAGTTATTGGGACTCAGCCTACGAGCAGTACTTC. Its translation is CASSYWDSAYEQYF. The chain couples TRBV11-3 to TRBJ2-7; TRBD2 might be the D (6 bases). V gave up 6 bases and J gave up 2 bases, with 14 bases separating them. The CDR3 has 14 residues. Germline CDR1 reads SGHNT; CDR2 reads YENEEA.

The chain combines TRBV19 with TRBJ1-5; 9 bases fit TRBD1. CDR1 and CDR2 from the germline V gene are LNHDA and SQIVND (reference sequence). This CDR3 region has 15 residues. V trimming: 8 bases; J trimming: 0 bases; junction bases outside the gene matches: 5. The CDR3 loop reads CASRTGDYSNQPQHF. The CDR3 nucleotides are TGTGCCAGTCGGACAGGGGATTATAGCAATCAGCCCCAGCATTTT.

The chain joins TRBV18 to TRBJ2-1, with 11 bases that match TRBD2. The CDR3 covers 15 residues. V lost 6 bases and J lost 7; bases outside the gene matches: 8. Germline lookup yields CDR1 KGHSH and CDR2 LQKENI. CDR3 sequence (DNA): TGTGCCAGCTCTCAAACTAGCGGGAGTTCTAATGAGCAGTTCTTC. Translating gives CASSQTSGSSNEQFF.

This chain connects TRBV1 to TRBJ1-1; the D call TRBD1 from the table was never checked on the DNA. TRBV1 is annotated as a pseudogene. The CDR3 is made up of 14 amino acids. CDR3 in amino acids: CASSKDLIGAEAFF. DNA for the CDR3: TGCGCCAGCAGCAAGGACCTTATAGGGGCTGAAGCTTTCTTT.

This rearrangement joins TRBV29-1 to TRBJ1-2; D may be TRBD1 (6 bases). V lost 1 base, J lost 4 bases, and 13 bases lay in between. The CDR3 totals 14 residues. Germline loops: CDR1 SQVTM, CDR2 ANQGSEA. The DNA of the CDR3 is TGCAGCGTTGAAGGGGCAGGGGAGAGCTATGGCTACACCTTC. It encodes CSVEGAGESYGYTF.

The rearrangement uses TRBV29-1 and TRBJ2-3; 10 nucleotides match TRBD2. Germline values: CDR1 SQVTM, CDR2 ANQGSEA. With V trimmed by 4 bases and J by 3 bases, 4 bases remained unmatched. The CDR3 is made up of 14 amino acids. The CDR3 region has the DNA TGCAGCGTTGGTCCGGGACTAGCGACAGATACGCAGTATTTT. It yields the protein CSVGPGLATDTQYF.

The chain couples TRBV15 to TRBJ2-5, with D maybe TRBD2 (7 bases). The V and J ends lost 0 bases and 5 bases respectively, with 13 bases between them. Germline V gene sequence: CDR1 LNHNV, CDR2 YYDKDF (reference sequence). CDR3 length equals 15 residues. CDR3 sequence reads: CATSRDTGGGETQYF. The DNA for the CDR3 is TGTGCCACCAGCAGAGATACGGGGGGCGGGGAGACCCAGTACTTC.

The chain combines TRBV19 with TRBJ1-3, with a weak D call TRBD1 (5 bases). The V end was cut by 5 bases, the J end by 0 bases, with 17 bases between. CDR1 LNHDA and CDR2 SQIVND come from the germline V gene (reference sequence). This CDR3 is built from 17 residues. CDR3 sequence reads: CASSGRRWGTSGNTIYF. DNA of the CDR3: TGTGCCAGTAGTGGACGCAGGTGGGGGACCTCTGGAAACACCATATATTTT.

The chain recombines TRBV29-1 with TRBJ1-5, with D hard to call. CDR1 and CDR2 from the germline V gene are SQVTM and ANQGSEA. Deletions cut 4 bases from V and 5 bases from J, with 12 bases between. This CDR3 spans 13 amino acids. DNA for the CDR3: TGCAGCGTTGCTGTAGGATTGCATCAGCCCCAGCATTTT. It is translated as CSVAVGLHQPQHF.

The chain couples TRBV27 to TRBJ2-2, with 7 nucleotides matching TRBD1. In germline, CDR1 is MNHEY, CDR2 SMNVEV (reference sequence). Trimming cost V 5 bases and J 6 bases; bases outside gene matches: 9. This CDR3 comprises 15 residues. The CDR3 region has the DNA TGTGCCAGCAGTGCGACAGGGTCTTTCCCCGGGGAGCTGTTTTTT. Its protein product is CASSATGSFPGELFF.

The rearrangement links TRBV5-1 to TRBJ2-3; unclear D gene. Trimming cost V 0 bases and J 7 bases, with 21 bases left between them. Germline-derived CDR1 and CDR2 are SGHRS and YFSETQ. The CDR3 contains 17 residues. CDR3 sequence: CASSLGPPPMTTNTQYF. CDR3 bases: TGCGCCAGCAGCTTGGGTCCCCCGCCAATGACGACGAATACGCAGTATTTT.

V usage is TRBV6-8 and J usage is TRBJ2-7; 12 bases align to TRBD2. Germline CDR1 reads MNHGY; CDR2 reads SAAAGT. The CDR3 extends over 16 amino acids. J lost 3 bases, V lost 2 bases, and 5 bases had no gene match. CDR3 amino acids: CASSYRGLAGLYEQYF. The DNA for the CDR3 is TGTGCCAGCAGTTACCGAGGACTAGCGGGACTCTACGAGCAGTACTTC.

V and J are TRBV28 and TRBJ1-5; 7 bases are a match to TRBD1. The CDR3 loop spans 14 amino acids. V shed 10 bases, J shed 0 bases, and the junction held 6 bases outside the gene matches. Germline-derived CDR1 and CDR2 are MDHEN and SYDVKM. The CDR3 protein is CATSGQLSNQPQHF. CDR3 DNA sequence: TGTGCCACCTCGGGACAGCTTAGCAATCAGCCCCAGCATTTT.

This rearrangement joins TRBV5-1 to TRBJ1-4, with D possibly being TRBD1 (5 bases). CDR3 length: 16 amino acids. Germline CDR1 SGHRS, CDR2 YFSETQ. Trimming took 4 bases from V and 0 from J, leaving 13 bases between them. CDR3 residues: CASSPGGGATNEKLFF. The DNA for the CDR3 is TGCGCCAGCAGCCCCGGGGGGGGTGCAACTAATGAAAAACTGTTTTTT.

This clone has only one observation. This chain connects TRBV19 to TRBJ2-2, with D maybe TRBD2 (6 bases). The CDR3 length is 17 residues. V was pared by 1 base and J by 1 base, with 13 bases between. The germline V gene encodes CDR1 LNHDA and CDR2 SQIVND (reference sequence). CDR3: CASSIGRGGMNTGELFF. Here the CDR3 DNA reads TGTGCCAGTAGTATAGGACGGGGCGGGATGAACACCGGGGAGCTGTTTTTT. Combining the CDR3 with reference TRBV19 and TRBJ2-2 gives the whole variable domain DGGITQSPKYLFRKEGQNVTLSCEQNLNHDAMYWYRQDPGQGLRLIYYSQIVNDFQKGDIAEGYSVSREKKESFPLTVTSAQKNPTAFYLCASSIGRGGMNTGELFFGEGSRLTVL.

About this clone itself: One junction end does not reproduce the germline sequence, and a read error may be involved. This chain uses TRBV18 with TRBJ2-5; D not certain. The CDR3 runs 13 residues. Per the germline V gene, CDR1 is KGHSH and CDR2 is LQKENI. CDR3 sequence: CASSSLMEETQYF. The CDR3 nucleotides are TGTGCCAGCTCATCCCTCATGGAAGAGACCCAATACTTC.

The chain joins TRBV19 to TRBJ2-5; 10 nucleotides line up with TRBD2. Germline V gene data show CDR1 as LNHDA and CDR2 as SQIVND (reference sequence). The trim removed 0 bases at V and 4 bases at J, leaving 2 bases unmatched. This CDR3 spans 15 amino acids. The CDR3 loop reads CASSIDSGRGETQYF. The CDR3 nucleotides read TGTGCCAGTAGTATAGACAGCGGGAGGGGAGAGACCCAGTACTTC. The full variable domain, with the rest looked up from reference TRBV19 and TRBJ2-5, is DGGITQSPKYLFRKEGQNVTLSCEQNLNHDAMYWYRQDPGQGLRLIYYSQIVNDFQKGDIAEGYSVSREKKESFPLTVTSAQKNPTAFYLCASSIDSGRGETQYFGPGTRLLVL.

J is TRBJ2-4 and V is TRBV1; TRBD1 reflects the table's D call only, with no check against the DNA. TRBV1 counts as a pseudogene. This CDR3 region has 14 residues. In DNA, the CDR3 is TGCGCCAGCAGCCCGACAGGGGTCGGGGACATTCAGTACTTC. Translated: CASSPTGVGDIQYF.

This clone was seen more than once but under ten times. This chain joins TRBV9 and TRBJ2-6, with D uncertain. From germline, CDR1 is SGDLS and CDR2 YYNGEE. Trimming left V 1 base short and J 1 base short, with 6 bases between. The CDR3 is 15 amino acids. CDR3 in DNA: TGTGCCAGCAGCGTATACGGGTCTGGGGCCAACGTCCTGACTTTC. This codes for CASSVYGSGANVLTF. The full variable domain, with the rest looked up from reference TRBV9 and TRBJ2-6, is DSGVTQTPKHLITATGQRVTLRCSPRSGDLSVYWYQQSLDQGLQFLIQYYNGEERAKGNILERFSAQQFPDLHSELNLSSLELGDSALYFCASSVYGSGANVLTFGAGSRLTVL.

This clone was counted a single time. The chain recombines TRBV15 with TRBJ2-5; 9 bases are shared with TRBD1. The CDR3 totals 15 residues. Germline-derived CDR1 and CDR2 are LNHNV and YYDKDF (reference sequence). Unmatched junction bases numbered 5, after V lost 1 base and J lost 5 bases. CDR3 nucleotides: TGTGCCACCAGCAGAGCGCGGACAGGGGTCGAGACCCAGTACTTC. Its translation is CATSRARTGVETQYF. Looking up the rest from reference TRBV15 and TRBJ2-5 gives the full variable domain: DAMVIQNPRYQVTQFGKPVTLSCSQTLNHNVMYWYQQKSSQAPKLLFHYYDKDFNNEADTPDNFQSRRPNTSFCFLDIRSPGLGDTAMYLCATSRARTGVETQYFGPGTRLLVL.

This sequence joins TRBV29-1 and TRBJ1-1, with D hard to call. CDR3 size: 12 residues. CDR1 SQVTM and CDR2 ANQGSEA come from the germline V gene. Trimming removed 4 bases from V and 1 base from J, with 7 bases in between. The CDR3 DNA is TGCAGCGTTGCTAAGGGGAACACTGAAGCTTTCTTT. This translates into CSVAKGNTEAFF.

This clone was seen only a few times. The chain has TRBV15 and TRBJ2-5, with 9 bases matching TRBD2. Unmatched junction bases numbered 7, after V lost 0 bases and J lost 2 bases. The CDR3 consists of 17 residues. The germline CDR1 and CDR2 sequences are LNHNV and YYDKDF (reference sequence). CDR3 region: CATSRDRTSGPQETQYF. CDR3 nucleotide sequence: TGTGCCACCAGCAGAGATCGAACTAGCGGGCCGCAAGAGACCCAGTACTTC.

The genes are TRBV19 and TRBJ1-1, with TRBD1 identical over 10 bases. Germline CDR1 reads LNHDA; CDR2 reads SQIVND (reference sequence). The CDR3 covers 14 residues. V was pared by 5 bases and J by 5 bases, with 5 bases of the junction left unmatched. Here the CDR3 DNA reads TGTGCCAGTAGTTCGGGACAGGGGTTGACTGAAGCTTTCTTT. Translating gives CASSSGQGLTEAFF.

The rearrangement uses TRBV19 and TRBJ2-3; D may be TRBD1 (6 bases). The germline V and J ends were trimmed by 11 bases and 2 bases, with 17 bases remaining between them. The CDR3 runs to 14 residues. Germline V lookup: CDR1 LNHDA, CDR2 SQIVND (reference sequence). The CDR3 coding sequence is TGTGCCTCAAAGGCCCAGGGGTTCACAGATACGCAGTATTTT. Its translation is CASKAQGFTDTQYF.

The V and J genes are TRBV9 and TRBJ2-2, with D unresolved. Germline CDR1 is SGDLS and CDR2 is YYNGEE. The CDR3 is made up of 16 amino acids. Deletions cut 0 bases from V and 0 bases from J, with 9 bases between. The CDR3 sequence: CASSVGVTANTGELFF. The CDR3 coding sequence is TGTGCCAGCAGCGTAGGGGTAACGGCGAACACCGGGGAGCTGTTTTTT. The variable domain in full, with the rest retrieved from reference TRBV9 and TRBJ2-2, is DSGVTQTPKHLITATGQRVTLRCSPRSGDLSVYWYQQSLDQGLQFLIQYYNGEERAKGNILERFSAQQFPDLHSELNLSSLELGDSALYFCASSVGVTANTGELFFGEGSRLTVL.

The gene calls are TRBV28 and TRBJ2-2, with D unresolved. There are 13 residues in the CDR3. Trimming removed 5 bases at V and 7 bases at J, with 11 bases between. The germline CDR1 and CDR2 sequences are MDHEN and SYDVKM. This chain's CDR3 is CASSPPAYGELFF. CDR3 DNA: TGTGCCAGCAGTCCACCTGCCTACGGGGAGCTGTTTTTT.